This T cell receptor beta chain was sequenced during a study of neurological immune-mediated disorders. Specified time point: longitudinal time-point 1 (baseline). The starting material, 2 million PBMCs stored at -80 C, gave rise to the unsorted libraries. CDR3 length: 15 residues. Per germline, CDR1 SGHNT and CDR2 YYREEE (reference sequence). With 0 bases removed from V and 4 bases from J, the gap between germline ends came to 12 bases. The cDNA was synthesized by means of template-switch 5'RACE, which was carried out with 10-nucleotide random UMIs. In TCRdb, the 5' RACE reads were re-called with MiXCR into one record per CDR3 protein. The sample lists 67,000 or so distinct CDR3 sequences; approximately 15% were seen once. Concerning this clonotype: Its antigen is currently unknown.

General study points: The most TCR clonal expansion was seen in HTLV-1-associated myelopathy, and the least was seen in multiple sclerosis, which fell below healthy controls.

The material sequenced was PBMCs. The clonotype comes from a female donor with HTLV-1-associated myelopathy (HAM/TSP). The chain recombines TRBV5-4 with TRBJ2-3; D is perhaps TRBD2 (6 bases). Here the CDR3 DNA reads TGTGCCAGCAGCTTGGGTGGAGGGCGAGCAGATACGCAGTATTTT. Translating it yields CASSLGGGRADTQYF. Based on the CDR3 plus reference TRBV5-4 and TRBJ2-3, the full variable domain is ETGVTQSPTHLIKTRGQQVTLRCSSQSGHNTVSWYQQALGQGPQFIFQYYREEENGRGNFPPRFSGLQFPNYSSELNVNALELDDSALYLCASSLGGGRADTQYFGPGTRLTVL.